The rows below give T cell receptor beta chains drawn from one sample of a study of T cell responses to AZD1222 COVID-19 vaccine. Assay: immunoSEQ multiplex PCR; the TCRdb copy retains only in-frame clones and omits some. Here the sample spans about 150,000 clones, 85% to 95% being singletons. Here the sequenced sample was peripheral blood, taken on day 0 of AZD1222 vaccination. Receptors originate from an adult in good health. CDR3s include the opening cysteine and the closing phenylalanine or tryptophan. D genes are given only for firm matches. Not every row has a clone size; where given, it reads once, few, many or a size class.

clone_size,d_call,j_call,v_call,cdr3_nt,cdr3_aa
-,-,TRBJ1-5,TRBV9,TGTGCCAGCAGCGTAGGGGCAGGGCTCTATAGCAATCAGCCCCAGCATTTT,CASSVGAGLYSNQPQHF
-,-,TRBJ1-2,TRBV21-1,TGTGCCAGCAGCCCCTCTCCGACAGCTAACTATGGCTACACCTTC,CASSPSPTANYGYTF
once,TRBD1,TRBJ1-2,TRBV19,TGTGCCAGTAGTAGATCCGGGACAGGGGTTCGTGGCTACACCTTC,CASSRSGTGVRGYTF
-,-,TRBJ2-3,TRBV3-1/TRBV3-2,TGTGCCAGCAGCCACGGTCGGGCTAGCACAGATACGCAGTATTTT,CASSHGRASTDTQYF
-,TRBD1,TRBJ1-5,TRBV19,TGTGCCAGTAGTATAGTGGGGACAGGCGGCAATCAGCCCCAGCATTTT,CASSIVGTGGNQPQHF
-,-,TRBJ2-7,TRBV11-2,TGTGCCAGCAGCTTAGGCCCCGGGACAAACTACGAGCAGTACTTC,CASSLGPGTNYEQYF
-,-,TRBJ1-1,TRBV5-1,TGCGCCAGCAGCAACGGAGCAGGGAGGGCTGAAGCTTTCTTT,CASSNGAGRAEAFF
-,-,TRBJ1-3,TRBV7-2,TGTGCCAGCAGCTTAGCGGGGTCTAACTCTGGAAACACCATATATTTT,CASSLAGSNSGNTIYF
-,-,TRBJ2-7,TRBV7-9,TGTGCCAGCAGCCCCCCGACGGGACAAACCTACGAGCAGTACTTC,CASSPPTGQTYEQYF
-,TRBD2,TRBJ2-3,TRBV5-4,TGTGCCAGCAGCTTGGGACTAGCGATAACCACAGATACGCAGTATTTT,CASSLGLAITTDTQYF
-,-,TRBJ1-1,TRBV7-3,TGTGCCAGCAGCCGGGACGAGAACACTGAAGCTTTCTTT,CASSRDENTEAFF
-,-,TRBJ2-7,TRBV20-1,TGCAGTGCTAGAGAAGGGCCAGAGCAGTACTTC,CSAREGPEQYF
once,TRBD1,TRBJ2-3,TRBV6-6,TGTGCCAGCAGTTACGAGGGGGCTAGCACAGATACGCAGTATTTT,CASSYEGASTDTQYF
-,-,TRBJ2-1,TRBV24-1,TGTGCCACCAGCGATTACGGTGCACTAGGGGACGCTGAGCAGTTCTTC,CATSDYGALGDAEQFF
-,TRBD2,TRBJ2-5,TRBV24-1,TGTGCCACCAGTGATACGGGACTAGCGGGAGGGCCGGAGACCCAGTACTTC,CATSDTGLAGGPETQYF
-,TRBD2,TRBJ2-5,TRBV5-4,TGTGCCAGCAGCGAGTCGACTAGCGGGAGACAAGAGACCCAGTACTTC,CASSESTSGRQETQYF
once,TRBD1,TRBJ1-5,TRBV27,TGTGCCAGCAAACTGACAGGGAGCCAGCCCCAGCATTTT,CASKLTGSQPQHF
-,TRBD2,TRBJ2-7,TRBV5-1,TGCGCCAGCAGCCCACGACTAGCGGCGTATTACTACGAGCAGTACTTC,CASSPRLAAYYYEQYF
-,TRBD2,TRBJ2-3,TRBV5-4,TGTGCCAGCAGCTTGACTAGCGGGAGTGCAGATACGCAGTATTTT,CASSLTSGSADTQYF
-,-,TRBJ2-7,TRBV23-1,TGCGCCACGGGACTGCCAAGGAACGAGCAGTACTTC,CATGLPRNEQYF
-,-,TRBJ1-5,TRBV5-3,TGTGCCAGAGAGGAGCAGGGATCAGGGTCCCCCAATCAGCCCCAGCATTTT,CAREEQGSGSPNQPQHF
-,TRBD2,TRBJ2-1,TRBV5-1,TGCGCCAGCAGCTTTGAAGTAGCGGGAGTCGGTGATGAGCAGTTCTTC,CASSFEVAGVGDEQFF
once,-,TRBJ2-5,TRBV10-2,TGCGCCAGCTCGGGGACGACGGAGACCCAGTACTTC,CASSGTTETQYF
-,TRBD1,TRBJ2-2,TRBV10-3,TGTGCCATCCACAGGGGTGGGACCGGGGAGCTGTTTTTT,CAIHRGGTGELFF
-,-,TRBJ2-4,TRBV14,TGTGCCAGCAGCCAAGATTTAGCCAAAAACATTCAGTACTTC,CASSQDLAKNIQYF
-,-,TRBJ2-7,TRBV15,TGTGCCACCAGCAGAGAGGAGGGGGGTGACTACGAGCAGTACTTC,CATSREEGGDYEQYF
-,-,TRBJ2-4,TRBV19,TGTGCCAGTAGTGTGGGACACCTAGGCATTCAGTACTTC,CASSVGHLGIQYF
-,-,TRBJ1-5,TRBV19,TGTGCCAGTCAAAAACAGGGACATCAGCCCCAGCATTTT,CASQKQGHQPQHF
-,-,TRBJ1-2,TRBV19,TGTGCCAGTAGTATAATTTTCCAGGGGACCTATGGCTACACCTTC,CASSIIFQGTYGYTF
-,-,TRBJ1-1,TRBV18,TGTGCCAGCTCACCACGGGCCTTACCGAACACTGAAGCTTTCTTT,CASSPRALPNTEAFF
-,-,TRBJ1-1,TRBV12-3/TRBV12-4,TGTGCCAGCAATGAGGTAGGGGGGACTGAAGCTTTCTTT,CASNEVGGTEAFF
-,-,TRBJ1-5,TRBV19,TGTGCCAGTAGTCCCCGACGGGCCCCTAATCAGCCCCAGCATTTT,CASSPRRAPNQPQHF
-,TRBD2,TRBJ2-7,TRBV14,TGTGCCAGCAGCTACACGAGGGCTAGCGGGAGCTCCTACGAGCAGTACTTC,CASSYTRASGSSYEQYF
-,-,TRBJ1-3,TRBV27,TGTGCCAGCAGCCGCCGGGGGTCCTCTGGAAACACCATATATTTT,CASSRRGSSGNTIYF
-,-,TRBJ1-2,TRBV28,TGTGCCAGCAATTTATCTTGGGGCTATGGCTACACCTTC,CASNLSWGYGYTF
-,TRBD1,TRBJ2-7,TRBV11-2,TGTGCCAGCAGCTTAGAGGACAGGGGCTACGAGCAGTACTTC,CASSLEDRGYEQYF
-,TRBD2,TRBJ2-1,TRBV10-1,TGCGCCAGCAGTGAGTCCATTAGCGGGACCAATGAGCAGTTCTTC,CASSESISGTNEQFF
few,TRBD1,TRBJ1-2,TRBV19,TGTGCCAGTAGTCGACATCAGGACAGGAGCTATGGCTACACCTTC,CASSRHQDRSYGYTF
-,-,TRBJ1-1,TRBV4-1,TGCGCCAGCAGCCAAGTCGGTAACACTGAAGCTTTCTTT,CASSQVGNTEAFF
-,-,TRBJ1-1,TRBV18,TGTGCCAGCTCGCCAGAGAACACTGAAGCTTTCTTT,CASSPENTEAFF
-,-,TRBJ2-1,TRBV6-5,TGTGCCAGCGCGGGACAGCTGTACAATGAGCAGTTCTTC,CASAGQLYNEQFF
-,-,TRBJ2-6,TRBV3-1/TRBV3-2,TGTGCCAGCAGCGGACACAGAGGCTCTGGGGCCAACGTCCTGACTTTC,CASSGHRGSGANVLTF
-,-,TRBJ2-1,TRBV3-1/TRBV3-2,TGTGCCAGCAGCCAAGATCGTGGGCTAGAGCAGTTCTTC,CASSQDRGLEQFF
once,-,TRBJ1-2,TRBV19,TGTGCCAGTAGTTCCCAGGGCGCCCCTGGCTACACCTTC,CASSSQGAPGYTF
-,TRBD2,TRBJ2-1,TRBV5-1,TGCGCCAGTTATTCAGGGGGACTAGCGGGACGCAATGAGCAGTTCTTC,CASYSGGLAGRNEQFF
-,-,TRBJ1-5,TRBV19,TGTGCCAGTAGTATCTCGAGCAGGGGCAATCAGCCCCAGCATTTT,CASSISSRGNQPQHF
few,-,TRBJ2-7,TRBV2,TGTGCCAGCAGTGAGGGGCCTACGGGCGAGCAGTACTTC,CASSEGPTGEQYF
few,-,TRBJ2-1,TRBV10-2,TGCGCCAGCGCTTACAATGAGCAGTTCTTC,CASAYNEQFF
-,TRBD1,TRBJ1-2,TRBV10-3,TGTGCCATCAGTGCCTCGCAGGGGGCTGGCTACACCTTC,CAISASQGAGYTF
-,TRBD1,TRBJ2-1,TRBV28,TGTGCCAGCAGTGACGGACAGGGAAGCTACAATGAGCAGTTCTTC,CASSDGQGSYNEQFF
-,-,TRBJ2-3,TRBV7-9,TGTGCCAGCAGCCCCCTTTTAGATACGCAGTATTTT,CASSPLLDTQYF
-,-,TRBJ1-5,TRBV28,TGTGCCAGCACAGTTTTCAATCAGCCCCAGCATTTT,CASTVFNQPQHF
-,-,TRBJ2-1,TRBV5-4,TGTGCCAGCAGCTTGAGGGGGTCGGGCGGGAGACCGTTCTTC,CASSLRGSGGRPFF
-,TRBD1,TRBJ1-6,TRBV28,TGTGCCAGCGGACAGGGGCCGAGCTCCTATAATTCACCCCTCCACTTT,CASGQGPSSYNSPLHF
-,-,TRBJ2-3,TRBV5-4,TGTGCCAGCAGCACAGATCGCACAGATACGCAGTATTTT,CASSTDRTDTQYF
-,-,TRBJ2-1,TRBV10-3,TGTGCCATCAGTGAGTCGGAGGGGGTTGTTGATCGCAATGAGCAGTTCTTC,CAISESEGVVDRNEQFF
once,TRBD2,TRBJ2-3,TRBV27,TGTGCCAGCAGTTTCGATAGCGGGAGAGTGACAGATACGCAGTATTTT,CASSFDSGRVTDTQYF